This TCR beta chain is from a study of somatic mutations in cytotoxic T cells in rheumatoid arthritis. V was pared by 4 bases and J by 4 bases, with 2 bases of the junction left unmatched. CDR3 length equals 13 residues. Germline CDR1 and CDR2: SGHDN and FVKESK. Repertoires were generated with immunoSEQ multiplex PCR, while TCRdb's copy carries only in-frame clones and drops some. The table records around 4,000 clones, about four fifths of them present only once. Sequencing used CD8+ T cells sorted from blood. The chain couples TRBV14 to TRBJ1-1; 8 bases match TRBD1. This TCR came from an older woman with rheumatoid arthritis. Here the CDR3 DNA reads TGTGCCAGCAGCCTTACAGGGGGCACTGAAGCTTTCTTT. Protein: CASSLTGGTEAFF.